This T cell receptor beta chain was profiled in a study of CD8+ T cells in alopecia areata. The sample's treatment: oral pan-JAK inhibitor, 5-10 mg twice daily. Study-level results: Scalp clonality and expanded CD8+ clones among the top 100 were significantly decreased by tofacitinib. While patients received tofacitinib, many expanded lesional clones remained present in scalp and blood.

The CDR3 is 17 residues long. Germline V gene lookup returns CDR1 LGHNA and CDR2 YNFKEQ. With V trimmed by 3 bases and J by 0 bases, 7 bases remained unmatched. This clone was seen ten or more times. Its target is not known. After isolation, RNA underwent reverse transcription to generate cDNA as the sequencing template. The method was immunoSEQ multiplex PCR; TCRdb's version includes in-frame clones alone and lacks a portion of them. There are some 200,000 clones in the sample; less than 50% occur only once, and roughly 2.6% lies in the top ten. The TCR comes from a human donor with alopecia areata. The sequenced sample was CD4+ T cells sorted from blood, obtained around week 36, from a patient treated with tofacitinib. This chain uses TRBV4-2 with TRBJ2-3; the match to TRBD2 covers 9 bases. CDR3 region: CASSQRRLAASTDTQYF. CDR3 sequence (DNA): TGTGCCAGCAGCCAGCGAAGACTAGCGGCTAGCACAGATACGCAGTATTTT.